The clone carrying this TCR beta chain appeared once. The length of the CDR3 is 12 residues. V was pared by 5 bases and J by 2 bases, with 5 bases between. The germline V gene has CDR1 ENHRY and CDR2 SYGVKD. For the second PCR, which ran for 7 to 11 cycles, a sample-barcoded 5' primer and a J-beta primer mix were used. TCRdb itself ran the 5' RACE reads through MiXCR, one entry per CDR3 protein. The sample gives 1.5 million to 2 million distinct CDR3 sequences, approximately 30% of which show up once; over 7% is in the top ten. This sample was taken from a study of blood T cells in healthy people across ages. Study-level information: For every two T cells, template switching captured about one barcoded beta molecule.

Every sample yielded at least 6 million isolated PBMCs. This TCR was sampled from a woman aged 25-40 years in good health. Sequencing used blood. The rearrangement links TRBV10-3 to TRBJ2-3, with D uncertain. The CDR3 DNA reads as TGTGCCATCAGTAAGGCCACAGATACGCAGTATTTT. This encodes CAISKATDTQYF.